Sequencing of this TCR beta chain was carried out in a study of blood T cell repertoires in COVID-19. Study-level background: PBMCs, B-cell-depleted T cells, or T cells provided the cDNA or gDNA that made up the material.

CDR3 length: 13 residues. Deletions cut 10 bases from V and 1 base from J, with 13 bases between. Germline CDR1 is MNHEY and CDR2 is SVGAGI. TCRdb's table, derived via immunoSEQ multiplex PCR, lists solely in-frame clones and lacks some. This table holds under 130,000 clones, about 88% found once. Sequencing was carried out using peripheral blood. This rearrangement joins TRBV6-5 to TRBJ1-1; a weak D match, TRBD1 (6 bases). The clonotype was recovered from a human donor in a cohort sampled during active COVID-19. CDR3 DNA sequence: TGTGCCACCCATAGGGGGGGGAACACTGAAGCTTTCTTT. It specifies CATHRGGNTEAFF.